The clone carrying this T cell receptor (beta chain) was detected once. This entry comes from a study of blood T cell repertoires in COVID-19. Whole-study context: Spain, Italy and the United States supplied samples that represented acute and convalescent COVID-19. The analysed material was cDNA or gDNA that came from T cells, B-cell-depleted T cells, or PBMCs.

TCRdb keeps only in-frame clones here, not all; method: immunoSEQ multiplex PCR. The data show fewer than 250,000 clones, approximately 90% seen once. Germline CDR1 reads SGHRS; CDR2 reads YFSETQ. V lost 0 bases and J lost 8; bases outside the gene matches: 14. This CDR3 is 17 amino acids long. Those who participated ranged in age from roughly 18 to 89 years and resided in about two dozen US areas. Cohort allocation depended upon clinical history that participants reported. The gene calls are TRBV5-1 and TRBJ1-2; TRBD1 matches at 9 bases. This TCR came from a woman younger than 45 with acute COVID-19. Sequencing input: PBMCs or T cells enriched from blood (not recorded which). The CDR3 nucleotides read TGCGCCAGCAGCTTGGATGGGACAGGGATCGACGCCTGGGGCTACACCTTC. Translated, it gives CASSLDGTGIDAWGYTF.